This is a list of T cell receptor beta chains from one sample in a study of blood T cell repertoires in COVID-19. TCRdb's copy holds only in-frame clones and misses some; the assay was immunoSEQ multiplex PCR. The table includes about 140,000 clones, about four fifths detected once. Sequencing used peripheral blood. Receptors were obtained from a woman aged 55-75 years with acute or convalescent COVID-19. Each CDR3 is given with its conserved first and last residue. A D gene is named only where the DNA matches it firmly. The size entry is marked missing in some rows and otherwise reads once, few, many or a size class.

j_gene | abundance | d_gene | v_gene | CDR3nt | CDR3aa
TRBJ2-5 | - | TRBD2 | TRBV3-1/TRBV3-2 | TGTGCCAGCAGCCATCGCGGACTAGCGGGAGGGCGTGAGACCCAGTACTTC | CASSHRGLAGGRETQYF
TRBJ1-1 | - | - | TRBV7-9 | TGTGCCAGCATTTCAGGCCCAGTTATGAACACTGAAGCTTTCTTT | CASISGPVMNTEAFF
TRBJ1-5 | - | - | TRBV3-1/TRBV3-2 | TGTGCCAGCAGCCAAAGTGGAAGGGGCGAACAGCCCCAGCATTTT | CASSQSGRGEQPQHF
TRBJ1-4 | - | TRBD1 | TRBV29-1 | TGCAGCGTTGGACAGGGCGACGAGGTACTGTTTTTT | CSVGQGDEVLFF
TRBJ2-7 | - | - | TRBV7-2 | TGTGCCAGCAGCCTTAGACTAGTAGGAGACGAGCAGTACTTC | CASSLRLVGDEQYF
TRBJ2-6 | few | - | TRBV18 | TGTGCCAGCTCACCAAGGGGTGCAGGGGCCAACGTCCTGACTTTC | CASSPRGAGANVLTF
TRBJ1-2 | - | TRBD1 | TRBV19 | TGTGCCAGTAGTGGTACGACAGGGGGCTATGGCTACACCTTC | CASSGTTGGYGYTF
TRBJ2-3 | - | TRBD2 | TRBV7-2 | TGTGCCAGCAGCTTTAGCGGGAGCACAGATACGCAGTATTTT | CASSFSGSTDTQYF
TRBJ2-4 | - | TRBD1 | TRBV3-1/TRBV3-2 | TGTGCCAGCAGCCAAGAACCGACAGGGCGAGTACTCTACTTC | CASSQEPTGRVLYF
TRBJ2-2 | - | - | TRBV18 | TGTGCCAGCTCTCCTTTAGGCGCCGGGGACACCGGGGAGCTGTTTTTT | CASSPLGAGDTGELFF
TRBJ1-3 | - | - | TRBV6-5 | TGTGCCAGCAGTTCCCCGGGCTCTGGAAACACCATATATTTT | CASSSPGSGNTIYF
TRBJ2-3 | - | - | TRBV29-1 | TGCAGCGTTGAGGCGGGATTGTGGGATACGCAGTATTTT | CSVEAGLWDTQYF
TRBJ2-5 | - | TRBD2 | TRBV30 | TGTGCCTCGACCCGGGGAGCGGGAGGGGAGACCCAGTACTTC | CASTRGAGGETQYF
TRBJ1-6 | few | - | TRBV28 | TGTGCTGGGGGGGGCTCCTATAATTCACCCCTCCACTTT | CAGGGSYNSPLHF